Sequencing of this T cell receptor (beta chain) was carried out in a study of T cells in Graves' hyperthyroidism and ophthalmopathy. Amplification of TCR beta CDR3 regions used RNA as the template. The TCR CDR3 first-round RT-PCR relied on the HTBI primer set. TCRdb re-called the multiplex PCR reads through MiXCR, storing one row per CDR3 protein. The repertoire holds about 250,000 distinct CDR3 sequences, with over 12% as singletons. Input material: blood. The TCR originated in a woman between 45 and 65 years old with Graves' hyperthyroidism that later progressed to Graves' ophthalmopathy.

The CDR3 loop is CASSTRRGMNTEAFF. As DNA, the CDR3 is TGTGCCAGCAGTACCCGCAGGGGCATGAACACTGAAGCTTTCTTT. The chain combines TRBV28 with TRBJ1-1; D might be TRBD1 (6 bases). Trimming removed 5 bases from V and 0 bases from J, with 13 bases in between. Germline V gene sequence: CDR1 MDHEN, CDR2 SYDVKM. The CDR3 is 15 amino acids.